Sequencing of this T cell receptor (beta chain) was carried out in a study of cytomegalovirus exposure and HLA in healthy donors. Study-level findings and limits: In a later analysis, compared with equally common non-associated chains, HLA-associated beta chains were more expanded. It was approximately 160 TCR beta chains that were listed as cytomegalovirus-associated.

With 60 Vbeta and 13 Jbeta primers, the PCR was carried out. Per the original data handling: An analysis that came later counted tens of millions of unique TCR beta chains, some 11 million shared. Repertoires were generated with immunoSEQ multiplex PCR, while TCRdb's copy carries only in-frame clones and drops some. V, J and clone size are taken as reported in that table, and D and trimming were inferred from the DNA itself. The table lists under 200,000 clones, roughly 77% of them singletons, with 1% in the top ten. Comment on this clone: Its antigen is undetermined.

Germline V gene lookup returns CDR1 KGHSH and CDR2 LQKENI. CDR3 size: 14 residues. The V end lost 1 base, the J end lost 7 bases, and 10 bases lay between the germline ends. The chain employs TRBV18 and TRBJ1-4; a possible D gene is TRBD1 (5 bases). Source material: PBMCs. The receptor's source is a woman aged 45-65 years in good health and CMV-seropositive. The CDR3, as DNA: TGTGCCAGCTCACCACTCAGGCAGGGTGAAAAACTGTTTTTT. This translates into CASSPLRQGEKLFF. Using reference TRBV18 and TRBJ1-4 for the parts outside the CDR3, the full variable domain is NAGVMQNPRHLVRRRGQEARLRCSPMKGHSHVYWYRQLPEEGLKFMVYLQKENIIDESGMPKERFSAEFPKEGPSILRIQQVVRGDSAAYFCASSPLRQGEKLFFGSGTQLSVL.